These 5 T cell receptor beta chains were all obtained from the same sample, sequenced in a study of cytomegalovirus exposure and HLA in healthy donors. The data were produced by immunoSEQ multiplex PCR, yet TCRdb's version contains in-frame clones alone and is incomplete. The sample comprises under 350,000 clones, 80% to 90% of which are singletons, and around 1% rests with the top ten. The sample taken for sequencing was PBMCs. The receptors were gathered from a woman between 18 and 29 years old in good health and CMV-seronegative.

The chain combines TRBV7-3 with TRBJ2-5; maybe TRBD1 (5 bases). The germline CDR1 and CDR2 sequences are SGHTA and FQGTGA. V gave up 4 bases and J gave up 5 bases, with 11 bases separating them. The CDR3 loop spans 13 amino acids. The CDR3 DNA reads as TGTGCCAGCAGCTCCGGACCAGGGGAGACCCAGTACTTC. This encodes CASSSGPGETQYF.

The V gene is TRBV19, the J gene TRBJ1-5; the match to TRBD1 covers 10 bases. Germline V gene lookup returns CDR1 LNHDA and CDR2 SQIVND (reference sequence). This CDR3 is built from 14 residues. After removal of 8 bases from V and 5 bases from J, the junction contained 6 bases not matched to a gene. For the CDR3, the DNA is TGTGCCAGTTCCAGACAGGGGGCCTATCAGCCCCAGCATTTT. Its protein is CASSRQGAYQPQHF. The complete variable domain, with remaining parts taken from reference TRBV19 and TRBJ1-5, reads DGGITQSPKYLFRKEGQNVTLSCEQNLNHDAMYWYRQDPGQGLRLIYYSQIVNDFQKGDIAEGYSVSREKKESFPLTVTSAQKNPTAFYLCASSRQGAYQPQHFGDGTRLSIL.

The V and J genes are TRBV28 and TRBJ2-5, with 8 bases aligning to TRBD2. Germline loops: CDR1 MDHEN, CDR2 SYDVKM. V gave up 2 bases and J gave up 11 bases; unmatched junction bases: 13. The CDR3 is made up of 15 amino acids. CDR3 in DNA: TGTGCCAGCAGTTTAGGCGGGGGGCCAGAATCTAGACAGTACTTC. Translating it yields CASSLGGGPESRQYF.

The chain employs TRBV5-6 and TRBJ1-2; D gene uncertain. This CDR3 is built from 16 residues. Trimming cost V 0 bases and J 2 bases, with 14 bases left between them. CDR1 SGHDT and CDR2 YYEEEE come from the germline V gene. CDR3 sequence: CASSLDGVVWNYGYTF. CDR3 DNA: TGTGCCAGCAGCTTGGACGGAGTTGTTTGGAACTATGGCTACACCTTC.

This clone has just one count. This chain uses TRBV4-3 with TRBJ1-5; the D is unclear. This CDR3 comprises 13 residues. V was pared by 0 bases and J by 7 bases, with 7 bases between. The germline CDR1 and CDR2 sequences are LGHNA and YSLEER. DNA for the CDR3: TGCGCCAGCAGCCAAGATATCCGGCAGCCCCAGCATTTT. Translating gives CASSQDIRQPQHF.